These 20 T cell receptor beta chains were sequenced from one sample in a study of control samples from healthy donors and cancer patients. Generated by immunoSEQ multiplex PCR, the TCRdb table keeps only in-frame clones and is missing some. The profile shows around 58,000 clones, approximately 95% of them singletons. The sample comprised blood. The receptors were gathered from a woman aged 18-29 years in good health.

The rearrangement joins TRBV5-5 to TRBJ1-2; perhaps TRBD1 as D (5 bases). CDR3 length: 14 amino acids. Trimming removed 2 bases at V and 7 bases at J, with 15 bases between. Germline V lookup: CDR1 SGHKS, CDR2 YYEKEE (reference sequence). The CDR3 DNA sequence: TGTGCCAGCAGCTTTGGGCCGGGGGAAGTTGGCTACACCTTC. Amino acids: CASSFGPGEVGYTF.

This clone was counted a single time. This chain uses TRBV9 with TRBJ1-1; D unresolved. V dropped 0 bases and J dropped 7 bases, with 13 bases sitting between them. Per germline, CDR1 SGDLS and CDR2 YYNGEE. The CDR3 covers 14 residues. The CDR3 loop reads CASSVDVGMVEAFF. CDR3 in DNA: TGTGCCAGCAGCGTAGATGTAGGGATGGTTGAAGCTTTCTTT.

This sequence joins TRBV7-9 and TRBJ2-5; no reliable D call. This CDR3 spans 13 amino acids. V dropped 3 bases and J dropped 5 bases, with 10 bases sitting between them. Germline CDR1 SEHNR, CDR2 FQNEAQ (reference sequence). CDR3 coding DNA: TGTGCCAGCAGCTTGACTCAGAGTGAGACCCAGTACTTC. Protein product: CASSLTQSETQYF.

This clone was observed a single time. The chain links TRBV27 to TRBJ1-1, with TRBD1 as a possible D gene (5 bases). This CDR3 contains 15 residues. V shed 4 bases and J shed 5 bases, with 17 bases lying between them. CDR1 is MNHEY, CDR2 SMNVEV, per germline (reference sequence). The CDR3 region has the DNA TGTGCCAGCAGTTCACCTCTAAAGGGACGTACTGAAGCTTTCTTT. Amino acids: CASSSPLKGRTEAFF.

V gene TRBV28 combines with J gene TRBJ2-7, with D possibly TRBD2 on 5 matching bases. CDR1 is MDHEN, CDR2 SYDVKM, per germline. CDR3 length: 14 residues. The V end lost 2 bases, the J end lost 2 bases, and 10 bases lay between the germline ends. CDR3 nucleotide sequence: TGTGCCAGCAGTTTAGAGGGAACCCCCTACGAGCAGTACTTC. Protein sequence: CASSLEGTPYEQYF.

The chain combines TRBV10-2 with TRBJ2-4; possibly TRBD2 for D (7 bases). The CDR3 covers 15 residues. Trimming removed 3 bases at V and 6 bases at J, with 15 bases between. The germline CDR1 and CDR2 sequences are WSHSY and SAAADI. CDR3 bases: TGCGCCAGCAGTGAAAACGGGGGGCGCGGAAACATTCAGTACTTC. Amino acid sequence: CASSENGGRGNIQYF.

The chain is built from TRBV7-8 and TRBJ1-4; D unresolved. This CDR3 is built from 11 residues. With 7 bases removed from V and 10 bases from J, the gap between germline ends came to 10 bases. Germline CDR1 reads SGHVS; CDR2 reads FQNEAQ. The CDR3 DNA reads TGTGCCAGCACCTCAGCCCTAAAACTGTTTTTT. The encoded protein is CASTSALKLFF.

The rearrangement uses TRBV4-3 and TRBJ2-6; perhaps TRBD2 as D (6 bases). V lost 2 bases, J lost 4 bases, and 30 bases lay in between. CDR1 is LGHNA and CDR2 is YSLEER in the germline V gene. This CDR3 is built from 22 residues. CDR3 coding DNA: TGCGCCAGCAGCCAACCTCCGAGGCGTGGGACTGATCCTCCTTCGGGGGCCAACGTCCTGACTTTC. It yields the protein CASSQPPRRGTDPPSGANVLTF.

CDR3 bases: TGTGCCAGCAGTCCGACTAGCGGGGGGCAAGAGACCCAGTACTTC. Translation: CASSPTSGGQETQYF. This rearrangement joins TRBV6-5 to TRBJ2-5, with 13 bases identical to TRBD2. The CDR3 length is 15 residues. The V segment lost 5 bases and the J segment 2 bases; nucleotides outside the gene matches: 2. Germline CDR1 reads MNHEY; CDR2 reads SVGAGI.

This sequence joins TRBV3-1 (or the pseudogene TRBV3-2) and TRBJ2-3, with D possibly being TRBD2 (5 bases). Germline V gene sequence: CDR1 LGHDT, CDR2 YNNKEL (reference sequence). Deletions cut 1 base from V and 2 bases from J, with 16 bases between. The CDR3 length is 17 residues. CDR3 in amino acids: CASSQVLARADTDTQYF. CDR3 sequence (DNA): TGTGCCAGCAGCCAAGTGCTAGCTAGGGCGGACACAGATACGCAGTATTTT.

The genes are TRBV4-3 and TRBJ2-1, with a tentative D call TRBD2 (6 bases). V lost 0 bases and J 2 bases, leaving 11 bases between the germline ends. The germline CDR1 and CDR2 sequences are LGHNA and YSLEER. This CDR3 comprises 16 residues. CDR3 in DNA: TGCGCCAGCAGCCAAGATGGGGGGTTAGCCTACAATGAGCAGTTCTTC. It encodes CASSQDGGLAYNEQFF.

CDR3 residues: CASSSGGPYTDTQYF. CDR3 DNA: TGTGCCAGCAGCTCAGGAGGGCCTTACACAGATACGCAGTATTTT. This chain links TRBV7-3 with TRBJ2-3; perhaps TRBD2 as D (6 bases). The CDR3 loop spans 15 amino acids. From germline, CDR1 is SGHTA and CDR2 FQGTGA. V lost 4 bases, J lost 2 bases, and 13 bases lay in between.

About this clone itself: The same CDR3 arises from other DNA sequences in this sample as well. This sequence joins TRBV7-2 and TRBJ2-7; no clear D. Trimming removed 6 bases from V and 3 bases from J, with 6 bases in between. This CDR3 spans 11 amino acids. The germline V gene has CDR1 SGHTA and CDR2 FQGNSA. The CDR3 region has the DNA TGTGCCAGCAGTTCAATCTACGAGCAGTACTTC. Its protein is CASSSIYEQYF.

V is TRBV5-4 and J is TRBJ1-3, with a weak D call TRBD1 (5 bases). V lost 5 bases, J lost 2 bases, and 14 bases lay in between. CDR3 size: 15 residues. The V gene's germline CDR1 is SGHNT and CDR2 YYREEE (reference sequence). CDR3 loop: CASREKTEAGNTIYF. CDR3 nucleotides: TGTGCCAGCAGGGAAAAGACAGAGGCTGGAAACACCATATATTTT.

In this sample, this clone turned up once. This chain links TRBV18 with TRBJ1-1; 7 positions match TRBD1. Germline assignment: CDR1 KGHSH and CDR2 LQKENI. This CDR3 is built from 14 residues. J gave up 1 base and V 4 bases, and 3 bases lay outside the gene matches. The CDR3 nucleotides read TGTGCCAGCTCACAACAGGGGCGGAACACTGAAGCTTTCTTT. It specifies CASSQQGRNTEAFF.

The J gene is TRBJ1-5, the V gene TRBV27; 7 bases agree with TRBD1. Germline trimming cut 5 bases from V and 3 bases from J; bases unmatched to any gene: 10. CDR3 length: 16 residues. Germline assignment: CDR1 MNHEY and CDR2 SMNVEV (reference sequence). This CDR3 is CASSRTGKGANQPQHF. DNA for the CDR3: TGTGCCAGCAGTCGTACAGGGAAGGGGGCCAATCAGCCCCAGCATTTT.

This chain connects TRBV20-1 to TRBJ2-1; TRBD2 matches at 9 bases. CDR1 is DFQATT and CDR2 is SNEGSKA in the germline V gene (reference sequence). J was trimmed by 4 bases and V by 6 bases; bases with no gene match: 7. This CDR3 has 14 residues. In nucleotides, the CDR3 is TGCAGTGCGAGTAGCGGGGGAGATTACAATGAGCAGTTCTTC. Translated: CSASSGGDYNEQFF.

The genes are TRBV3-1 (or the pseudogene TRBV3-2) and TRBJ1-2, with D possibly being TRBD1 (5 bases). V lost 4 bases to trimming and J lost 1 base, with 25 bases between them. Germline V gene sequence: CDR1 LGHDT, CDR2 YNNKEL (reference sequence). The CDR3 covers 19 residues. The CDR3 region has the DNA TGTGCCAGCAGCCCCGGGGGACCGCCGGTAAAGGCGGTTAACTATGGCTACACCTTC. This sequence encodes CASSPGGPPVKAVNYGYTF.

The V gene is TRBV27, the J gene TRBJ2-5; D not certain. With 3 bases removed from V and 0 bases from J, the gap between germline ends came to 8 bases. The CDR3 has 14 amino acids. Germline values: CDR1 MNHEY, CDR2 SMNVEV (reference sequence). DNA of the CDR3: TGTGCCAGCAGTTTCCTAGGGTACCAAGAGACCCAGTACTTC. It codes for CASSFLGYQETQYF.

This clone was detected once. V gene TRBV30 combines with J gene TRBJ1-4; no reliable D call. Germline CDR1 reads GTSNPN; CDR2 reads SVGIG (reference sequence). The CDR3 length is 12 residues. V was shortened by 1 base and J by 8 bases, with 8 bases between the two germline ends. The DNA of the CDR3 is TGTGCCTGGAGTGCTTGGGCGGAAAAACTGTTTTTT. Translation gives CAWSAWAEKLFF. The whole variable domain, filled in from reference TRBV30 and TRBJ1-4, reads SQTIHQWPATLVQPVGSPLSLECTVEGTSNPNLYWYRQAAGRGLQLLFYSVGIGQISSEVPQNLSASRPQDRQFILSSKKLLLSDSGFYLCAWSAWAEKLFFGSGTQLSVL.